Each of the 9 T cell receptor beta chains below was sequenced from the same sample in a study of early T cells in non-severe SARS-CoV-2 infection. A single record per CDR3 protein comes from TCRdb applying MiXCR to the 5' RACE reads. The sample records roughly 54,000 distinct CDR3 sequences, around 13% being singletons. Sequencing was done on a sample of whole blood. The receptors here all came from an adult who was a healthcare worker with PCR-confirmed SARS-CoV-2 infection or an uninfected control (not recorded which).

The V and J genes are TRBV12-3 or TRBV12-4 and TRBJ2-5; 8 nucleotides line up with TRBD2. The ends lost 5 bases at V and 4 bases at J; junction bases unmatched: 9. The CDR3 runs to 15 residues. The CDR3: CASSPRTSTGETQYF. CDR3 coding DNA: TGTGCCAGCAGTCCACGGACTAGCACAGGAGAGACCCAGTACTTC.

There are a few counts of this clonotype. The chain uses TRBV21-1 and TRBJ2-7; the D segment call TRBD2 is taken from the table without a DNA check. TRBV21-1 is given as a pseudogene. CDR3 length: 15 amino acids. The CDR3, as DNA: TGTGCCAGCAGCAATAAAGCGGGAGAAGGGAACGAGCAGTACTTC. It codes for CASSNKAGEGNEQYF.

This clonotype was counted a few times. This chain connects TRBV6-1 to TRBJ1-3, with D unclear. Germline CDR1 and CDR2: MNHNS and SASEGT. The CDR3 is made up of 14 amino acids. Trimming took off 3 bases at V and 1 base at J, with 7 bases between the two ends. The CDR3 bases are TGTGCCAGCAGTGAGGAAGCGTCTGGAAACACCATATATTTT. Amino acids: CASSEEASGNTIYF.

The chain recombines TRBV28 with TRBJ2-7, with a possible D match to TRBD2 (5 bases). V was trimmed by 9 bases and J by 2 bases, leaving 11 bases between them. Germline V lookup: CDR1 MDHEN, CDR2 SYDVKM. This CDR3 has 12 amino acids. CDR3 nucleotides: TGTGCCAGTCAGCGAGGGACCTACGAGCAGTACTTC. Translation: CASQRGTYEQYF.

This clonotype was observed at least ten times. The chain has TRBV19 and TRBJ2-2, with unresolved D. V lost 1 base and J lost 3, with 12 bases in between. The CDR3 contains 16 residues. The germline CDR1 and CDR2 sequences are LNHDA and SQIVND (reference sequence). CDR3 region: CASSIVGSLHTGELFF. The CDR3 region has the DNA TGTGCCAGTAGTATAGTGGGAAGTTTGCACACCGGGGAGCTGTTTTTT. Complete variable domain (other parts from reference TRBV19 and TRBJ2-2): DGGITQSPKYLFRKEGQNVTLSCEQNLNHDAMYWYRQDPGQGLRLIYYSQIVNDFQKGDIAEGYSVSREKKESFPLTVTSAQKNPTAFYLCASSIVGSLHTGELFFGEGSRLTVL.

The genes are TRBV7-9 and TRBJ2-3; D gene ambiguous. This CDR3 comprises 14 residues. CDR1 and CDR2 (germline): SEHNR, FQNEAQ (reference sequence). The V end was cut by 1 base, the J end by 0 bases, with 5 bases between. The CDR3 DNA reads TGTGCCAGCAGCTTAGACGGCAGCACAGATACGCAGTATTTT. Its protein product is CASSLDGSTDTQYF.

There are many counts of this clonotype. This chain's CDR3 is CASRMKGQGVTYEQYF. As DNA, the CDR3 is TGTGCCAGCAGAATGAAGGGCCAGGGGGTGACCTACGAGCAGTACTTC. The chain combines TRBV5-5 with TRBJ2-7; 7 nucleotides line up with TRBD1. The length of the CDR3 is 16 residues. Germline V lookup: CDR1 SGHKS, CDR2 YYEKEE (reference sequence). V was clipped by 5 bases and J by 2 bases; unmatched bases: 13. Complete variable domain (other parts from reference TRBV5-5 and TRBJ2-7): DAGVTQSPTHLIKTRGQQVTLRCSPISGHKSVSWYQQVLGQGPQFIFQYYEKEERGRGNFPDRFSARQFPNYSSELNVNALLLGDSALYLCASRMKGQGVTYEQYFGPGTRLTVT.

The rearrangement links TRBV20-1 to TRBJ2-5; TRBD1 matches 9 bases. J lost 6 bases, V lost 4 bases, and 12 bases had no gene match. Germline V gene sequence: CDR1 DFQATT, CDR2 SNEGSKA (reference sequence). The CDR3 totals 15 residues. CDR3 residues: CSATGTGFFLQTQYF. The CDR3 DNA reads TGCAGTGCTACCGGGACAGGGTTCTTCCTTCAGACCCAGTACTTC.

In regard to this clonotype: A much larger clone lies one base from this, so it may be a read error. CDR3 coding DNA: TGTGCCAGCAGTCCGGAACTATCAAACACTGAAGCTTTCTTT. Translation gives CASSPELSNTEAFF. This sequence joins TRBV25-1 and TRBJ1-1; D not certain. Germline assignment: CDR1 MGHDK and CDR2 SYGVNS. The V end was cut by 5 bases, the J end by 2 bases, with 12 bases between. The length of the CDR3 is 14 residues.